The 20 T cell receptor beta chains listed next were all sequenced from one sample in a study of CD8 T cells in ankylosing spondylitis. Study-level points and caveats: Roughly 8 highly homologous variants made up a TCR beta motif, and this motif appeared characteristic of ankylosing spondylitis blood.

These receptors have no identified antigens. TCRdb processed the 5' RACE reads anew with MiXCR; each CDR3 protein has one entry. The data contain fewer than 550,000 distinct CDR3 sequences, approximately 5.3% of them singletons. Sequencing input: blood, either unsorted or a sorted T cell fraction (not recorded which). Receptors originate from a male donor with ankylosing spondylitis.

This clonotype appeared many times. V gene TRBV20-1 combines with J gene TRBJ2-7; possibly TRBD1 for D (6 bases). The V end lost 5 bases, the J end lost 2 bases, and 10 bases lay between the germline ends. Germline-derived CDR1 and CDR2 are DFQATT and SNEGSKA (reference sequence). CDR3 length: 12 amino acids. The CDR3 loop reads CSAGGHTYEQYF. The DNA for the CDR3 is TGCAGTGCTGGGGGACATACCTACGAGCAGTACTTC.

This clonotype was seen a few times. This sequence joins TRBV28 and TRBJ2-3; D unclear. The CDR3 loop spans 17 amino acids. Trimming pared 3 bases from V and 2 bases from J, leaving 18 bases between. The V gene's germline CDR1 is MDHEN and CDR2 SYDVKM. The CDR3 bases are TGTGCCAGCAGTTTCGAAAGATATAGGCGAATCACAGATACGCAGTATTTT. This codes for CASSFERYRRITDTQYF.

This clonotype was picked up many times. The chain has TRBV7-9 and TRBJ1-2; D unclear. Germline CDR1 reads SEHNR; CDR2 reads FQNEAQ (reference sequence). V was trimmed by 0 bases and J by 5 bases, leaving 13 bases between them. This CDR3 is 15 amino acids long. CDR3 protein: CASSLAGPEKYGYTF. The DNA for the CDR3 is TGTGCCAGCAGCTTAGCGGGTCCCGAGAAATATGGCTACACCTTC.

This clonotype was seen at least ten times. The chain is built from TRBV7-8 and TRBJ1-1, with 11 bases matching TRBD1. The V segment lost 5 bases and the J segment 0 bases; nucleotides outside the gene matches: 8. The CDR3 sequence is 17 residues long. Germline V CDR1 and CDR2: SGHVS, FQNEAQ. The CDR3 bases are TGTGCCAGCAGCCCGGACAGGGGGCTACTTCTGAACACTGAAGCTTTCTTT. It yields the protein CASSPDRGLLLNTEAFF.

The chain recombines TRBV29-1 with TRBJ1-1, with D hard to call. Germline assignment: CDR1 SQVTM and CDR2 ANQGSEA. V was trimmed by 4 bases and J by 2 bases, leaving 11 bases between them. The CDR3 has 13 amino acids. CDR3 DNA: TGCAGCGTTGTAGCGGTCCTTAACACTGAAGCTTTCTTT. As protein: CSVVAVLNTEAFF.

With regard to this clonotype: A much more abundant neighbour one base away suggests this may be a read error. This CDR3 fails to terminate in the conserved phenylalanine or tryptophan, so it likely reflects a read error. CDR3 sequence reads: CASSYRTGKNIQYL. The CDR3 coding sequence is TGTGCCAGCAGCTATAGGACAGGGAAAAACATTCAGTACCTC. V is TRBV12-3 or TRBV12-4 and J is TRBJ2-4, with TRBD1 matching over 8 bases. This CDR3 comprises 14 residues. Trimming removed 6 bases from V and 4 bases from J; junction bases left unmatched: 5.

This clonotype has a single count. The V call is TRBV7-9, the J call TRBJ2-7; 15 positions agree with TRBD2. The CDR3 sequence is 15 residues long. Per the germline V gene, CDR1 is SEHNR and CDR2 is FQNEAQ (reference sequence). Germline trimming cut 9 bases from V and 7 bases from J; bases unmatched to any gene: 10. This CDR3 reads CARSTGLAGGLEQYF. The CDR3 nucleotides are TGTGCCAGGAGCACTGGACTAGCGGGAGGGTTGGAGCAGTACTTC.

The chain is built from TRBV7-9 and TRBJ2-7; possible D gene TRBD1, 6 bases. The germline gives CDR1 SEHNR, CDR2 FQNEAQ (reference sequence). The CDR3 contains 13 residues. V lost 5 bases and J 2 bases, leaving 10 bases between the germline ends. CDR3: CASSKTGTYEQYF. CDR3 nucleotide sequence: TGTGCCAGCAGCAAAACAGGGACCTACGAGCAGTACTTC.

V gene TRBV4-3 combines with J gene TRBJ2-3; D may correspond to TRBD1 or TRBD2 (7 bases each). Per the germline V gene, CDR1 is LGHNA and CDR2 is YSLEER. The CDR3 is 17 amino acids. Trimming took 5 bases from V and 2 from J, leaving 20 bases between them. CDR3 amino acids: CASSRFTQGGATDTQYF. The CDR3 coding sequence is TGCGCCAGCAGCAGATTTACTCAGGGGGGGGCCACAGATACGCAGTATTTT.

This clonotype has a handful of counts. J is TRBJ2-7 and V is TRBV7-8, with a possible D match to TRBD1 (6 bases). The CDR3 sequence is 15 residues long. From germline, CDR1 is SGHVS and CDR2 FQNEAQ. Trimming cost V 5 bases and J 3 bases, with 17 bases left between them. The CDR3 protein is CASSRRVEGDYEQYF. DNA for the CDR3: TGTGCCAGCAGCCGGCGGGTCGAGGGGGACTACGAGCAGTACTTC.

Many counts were recorded for this clonotype. The chain is built from TRBV5-1 and TRBJ1-5; the match to TRBD1 covers 9 bases. The CDR3 is made up of 14 amino acids. The germline V gene has CDR1 SGHRS and CDR2 YFSETQ. Losses at the gene ends were 4 bases for V and 9 bases for J; bases not matched to a gene: 8. The CDR3 coding sequence is TGCGCCAGCAGCGTGGGACAGGGTATTGGGCCCCAGCATTTT. It translates to CASSVGQGIGPQHF.

In this sample, this clonotype turned up many times. This chain joins TRBV5-1 and TRBJ2-1, with D unresolved. The CDR3 sequence is 13 residues long. Looked up from germline, CDR1 is SGHRS and CDR2 is YFSETQ. V lost 4 bases, J lost 6 bases, and 11 bases lay in between. The CDR3 region is CASSGGLGNEQFF. In nucleotides, the CDR3 is TGCGCCAGCAGCGGCGGCCTAGGCAATGAGCAGTTCTTC.

This clonotype was observed many times. The genes are TRBV20-1 and TRBJ2-7, with 14 bases matching TRBD2. This CDR3 contains 15 residues. Losses at the gene ends were 3 bases for V and 5 bases for J; bases not matched to a gene: 6. Germline loops: CDR1 DFQATT, CDR2 SNEGSKA (reference sequence). The CDR3 DNA reads TGCAGTGCTAGCGGACTAGCGGGAGGACTAAACGAGCAGTACTTC. Translated, it gives CSASGLAGGLNEQYF.

This clonotype was detected ten times or more. This chain's CDR3 is CASSLTNVNTEAFF. The CDR3 DNA is TGTGCCAGCAGCTTAACTAACGTTAACACTGAAGCTTTCTTT. This sequence joins TRBV7-2 and TRBJ1-1; no clear D. The CDR3 has 14 amino acids. Germline CDR1 is SGHTA and CDR2 is FQGNSA. V lost 2 bases, J lost 2 bases, and 9 bases lay in between.

This clonotype was seen at least ten times. The chain combines TRBV24-1 with TRBJ1-4; no clear D gene. The CDR3 sequence is 12 residues long. V gave up 3 bases and J gave up 8 bases, with 6 bases separating them. CDR1 and CDR2 from the germline V gene are KGHDR and SFDVKD. The CDR3 DNA reads as TGTGCCACCAGTGATGCGCGAGAAAAACTGTTTTTT. Translated: CATSDAREKLFF.

Points on this clonotype: This may stem from a read error, because a much larger clone lies one nucleotide away. The conserved final phenylalanine or tryptophan is absent from the CDR3, which likely points to a read error. The chain is built from TRBV20-1 and TRBJ2-1; weak D call: TRBD1 (6 bases). The CDR3 spans 16 residues. Trimming removed 0 bases from V and 2 bases from J, with 14 bases in between. Germline V gene sequence: CDR1 DFQATT, CDR2 SNEGSKA (reference sequence). CDR3 protein: CSARDPGQGTYNEQFL. The CDR3 region has the DNA TGCAGTGCTAGAGATCCCGGGCAGGGGACCTACAATGAGCAGTTCCTC.

This clonotype was detected only a few times. CDR3 sequence: CASSSRTGGEQYF. CDR3 nucleotide sequence: TGCGCCAGCAGCTCACGGACAGGCGGCGAGCAGTACTTC. The J gene is TRBJ2-7, the V gene TRBV5-1; 7 positions match TRBD1. Per the germline V gene, CDR1 is SGHRS and CDR2 is YFSETQ. The CDR3 contains 13 residues. V lost 3 bases to trimming and J lost 6 bases; unmatched junction nucleotides: 6.

This clonotype was seen repeatedly, ten times or more. CDR3 in DNA: TGCAGTGCGAAATTGACATCCAATGAAAAACTGTTTTTT. This gives the protein CSAKLTSNEKLFF. The chain carries TRBV20-1 and TRBJ1-4; D is undetermined. This CDR3 has 13 amino acids. The germline CDR1 and CDR2 sequences are DFQATT and SNEGSKA (reference sequence). V was shortened by 6 bases and J by 5 bases, with 13 bases between the two germline ends.

Many counts were recorded for this clonotype. The chain carries TRBV10-3 and TRBJ2-2; D might be TRBD1 (5 bases). CDR1 is ENHRY, CDR2 SYGVKD, per germline. The germline V and J ends were trimmed by 6 bases and 4 bases, with 9 bases remaining between them. This CDR3 contains 13 residues. In DNA, the CDR3 is TGTGCCATCAGGCAGGGCGGCACCGGGGAGCTGTTTTTT. Protein sequence: CAIRQGGTGELFF.

This clonotype was detected many times. The CDR3 here is CASSPGQVQETQYF. DNA for the CDR3: TGTGCCAGCAGCCCCGGGCAGGTACAAGAGACCCAGTACTTC. This sequence joins TRBV5-4 and TRBJ2-5; no reliable D call. The germline gives CDR1 SGHNT, CDR2 YYREEE (reference sequence). Deletions cut 4 bases from V and 2 bases from J, with 12 bases between. CDR3 size: 14 residues.